This record covers a single T cell receptor beta chain. Its antigen is as yet unknown. The CDR3 spans 14 residues. The ends were cut back, 0 bases at V and 4 bases at J, with 10 bases in the middle. Germline V gives CDR1 SGHRS, CDR2 YFSETQ. This entry belongs to a study of graft-versus-host responses after intestinal transplantation. Profiling relied on immunoSEQ multiplex PCR, and the TCRdb table lists in-frame clones only, not all of them. The sample contains approximately 130,000 clones, more than 90% of which appear only once. The specimen comprised unstimulated CD4+ T cells sorted from spleen or lymph node cells, sampled before intestinal transplant. The TCR sequence derives from a human donor who received an intestinal transplant. The V gene is TRBV5-1, the J gene TRBJ2-5; D tentatively fits TRBD1 or TRBD2 (5 bases each). CDR3 residues: CASSLEPGTETQYF. The CDR3, as DNA: TGCGCCAGCAGCTTGGAGCCAGGGACAGAGACCCAGTACTTC. Full variable domain (rest looked up from reference TRBV5-1 and TRBJ2-5): KAGVTQTPRYLIKTRGQQVTLSCSPISGHRSVSWYQQTPGQGLQFLFEYFSETQRNKGNFPGRFSGRQFSNSRSEMNVSTLELGDSALYLCASSLEPGTETQYFGPGTRLLVL.